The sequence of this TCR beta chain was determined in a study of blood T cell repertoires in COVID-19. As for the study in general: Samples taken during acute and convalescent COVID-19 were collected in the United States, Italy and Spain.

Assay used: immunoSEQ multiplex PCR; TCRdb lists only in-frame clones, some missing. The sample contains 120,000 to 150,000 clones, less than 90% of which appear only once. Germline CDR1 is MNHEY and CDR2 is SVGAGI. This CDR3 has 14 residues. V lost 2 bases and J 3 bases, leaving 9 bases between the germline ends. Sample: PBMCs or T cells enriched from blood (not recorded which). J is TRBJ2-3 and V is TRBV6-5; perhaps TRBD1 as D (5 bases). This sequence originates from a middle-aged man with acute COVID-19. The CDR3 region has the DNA TGTGCCAGCAGTTACCGGACAAGGACAGATACGCAGTATTTT. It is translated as CASSYRTRTDTQYF.